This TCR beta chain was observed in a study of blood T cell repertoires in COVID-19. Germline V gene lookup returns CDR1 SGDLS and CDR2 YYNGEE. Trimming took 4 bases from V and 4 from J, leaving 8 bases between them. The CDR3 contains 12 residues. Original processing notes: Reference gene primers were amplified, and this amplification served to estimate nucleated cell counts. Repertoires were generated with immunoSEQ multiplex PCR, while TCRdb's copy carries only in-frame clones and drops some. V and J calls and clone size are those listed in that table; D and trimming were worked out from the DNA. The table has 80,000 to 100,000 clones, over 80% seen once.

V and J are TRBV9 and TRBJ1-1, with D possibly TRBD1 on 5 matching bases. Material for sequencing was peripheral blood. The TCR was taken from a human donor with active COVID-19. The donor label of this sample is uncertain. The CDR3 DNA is TGTGCCAGCAGCAGGGGCGGCACTGAAGCTTTCTTT. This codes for CASSRGGTEAFF.